The TCR beta chain under discussion was sequenced for a study of post-analysis software for immune sequencing data. Concerning this clonotype itself: The antigen remains undetermined.

The CDR3 covers 14 residues. Trimming removed 5 bases at V and 0 bases at J, with 12 bases between. Germline V gene sequence: CDR1 DFQATT, CDR2 SNEGSKA (reference sequence). cDNA libraries for TCR beta contained unique molecular identifiers. TCRdb independently ran MiXCR on the PCR reads; one entry per CDR3 protein. The sample yields more than 450,000 distinct CDR3 sequences, around a third seen once. Regarding the study as a whole: TRBV segments more frequent in patients than in controls numbered roughly 5 and included TRBV5-6, TRBV5-1 and TRBV20-1.

Sequencing was performed on blood. The V call is TRBV20-1, the J call TRBJ2-3; D unresolved. The receptor was isolated from a girl younger than 18 with multiple sclerosis. The CDR3 sequence is CSAYRGYSTDTQYF. The CDR3 nucleotides read TGCAGTGCTTACAGAGGCTATAGCACAGATACGCAGTATTTT.